This T cell receptor (beta chain) was recorded in a study of post-analysis software for immune sequencing data. Study at large: Patients with relapsing-remitting, secondary progressive and progressive-relapsing multiple sclerosis courses were all represented. Study-wide results and caveats: With TRBV5-6, TRBV5-1 and TRBV20-1 included, about five TRBV segments were more frequent in patients than in controls. By F measure, samples from a shared preparation batch strongly co-clustered. For normalized Chao1 diversity, multiple sclerosis patients scored significantly lower than controls did.

With respect to this clonotype: Antigen: not known.

The library was made from cDNA and included unique molecular identifiers. TCRdb re-analysed the PCR reads in MiXCR, keeping a single row per CDR3 protein. The sample carries about 620,000 distinct CDR3 sequences, around 40% recorded once. V dropped 0 bases and J dropped 1; count of bases not matched to a gene: 9. Germline V gene data show CDR1 as LGHNA and CDR2 as YNFKEQ. The CDR3 consists of 19 residues. The chain couples TRBV4-2 to TRBJ2-1; TRBD2 matches at 10 bases. The sequence was collected from a girl aged 5 to 17 with multiple sclerosis. Material for sequencing was blood. CDR3 sequence reads: CASSQEGPRAGGSYNEQFF. CDR3 DNA sequence: TGTGCCAGCAGCCAAGAAGGCCCCCGAGCGGGAGGGTCCTACAATGAGCAGTTCTTC.